This TCR beta chain was profiled in a study of cytomegalovirus exposure and HLA in healthy donors. General observations from the study: Near-uniform donor sequencing depth was presumed by presence/absence analyses. Many donors shared some public TCRs, even though most TCR sequences were rare.

Primers: 60 Vbeta forward and 13 Jbeta reverse. Sequencing used immunoSEQ multiplex PCR; TCRdb keeps in-frame clones, though not all of them. Of around 95,000 clones listed, about 74% are singletons. The CDR3 totals 15 residues. The J segment lost 3 bases and the V segment lost 4 bases, leaving 6 bases of the junction unmatched. The germline CDR1 and CDR2 sequences are SGDLS and YYNGEE. Worth noting for this clone: Its antigen is still unknown.

The TCR originated in a male donor in good health and CMV-seronegative. Sequenced material: PBMCs. The chain carries TRBV9 and TRBJ2-7; TRBD1 aligns across 11 bases. This CDR3 is CASSTGGTGGYEQYF. The CDR3 DNA is TGTGCCAGCAGCACCGGAGGGACAGGGGGCTACGAGCAGTACTTC. Variable domain in full (rest from reference TRBV9 and TRBJ2-7): DSGVTQTPKHLITATGQRVTLRCSPRSGDLSVYWYQQSLDQGLQFLIQYYNGEERAKGNILERFSAQQFPDLHSELNLSSLELGDSALYFCASSTGGTGGYEQYFGPGTRLTVT.